This T cell receptor (beta chain) was captured by sequencing in a study of blood T cells in healthy people across ages. Study-wide results and limits: PBMCs left unsorted prevented a conclusive naive versus antigen-experienced comparison. A roughly linear age-dependent decrease characterized TCR beta diversity per million T cells.

Through a sample-barcoded 5' primer and a J-beta primer mix, a second PCR was run for roughly 6 to 11 cycles. Researchers report that a template-switch adaptor with 12 random nucleotides tagged each cDNA molecule. Individual samples furnished no less than 2.5 million CDR3-containing paired-end reads apiece. From the 5' RACE reads, TCRdb called clonotypes with MiXCR, one entry per CDR3 protein. This sample has fewer than 950,000 distinct CDR3 sequences; 53% occur once, and the top ten carry around 41%. Trimming took 6 bases from V and 7 from J, leaving 7 bases between them. This CDR3 is built from 11 residues. This clonotype was counted only a few times. What it binds is unknown.

Material: blood. This chain joins TRBV12-3 or TRBV12-4 and TRBJ2-1; the D is unclear. The clonotype comes from an older man in good health. CDR3 sequence: CASSRTNEQFF. CDR3 nucleotide sequence: TGTGCCAGCAGCCGAACTAATGAGCAGTTCTTC.